This entry lists 21 T cell receptor beta chains sequenced from one sample in a study of T cells after yellow fever vaccination. One entry per CDR3 protein results from TCRdb running MiXCR on the 5' RACE reads. The profile covers roughly 340,000 distinct CDR3 sequences, with roughly 8.7% appearing a single time and approximately 19% taken by the ten largest. This material consisted of PBMCs, taken on the day of the first yellow fever vaccination. These receptors were obtained from a man aged 18-30 years who received the YFV17D yellow fever vaccine.

This clonotype showed up just once. The genes are TRBV7-2 and TRBJ1-6; the match to TRBD1 covers 8 bases. Trimming at V came to 5 bases and at J to 9 bases, leaving 6 bases not matched to a gene. The germline V gene encodes CDR1 SGHTA and CDR2 FQGNSA. The CDR3 extends over 14 amino acids. DNA for the CDR3: TGTGCCAGCAGCGACGTGCAGGGGGCTTCACCCCTCCACTTT. Amino acid sequence: CASSDVQGASPLHF.

The table lists this clonotype with a few counts. This chain connects TRBV5-1 to TRBJ2-1, with D perhaps matching TRBD2 (5 bases). Per the germline V gene, CDR1 is SGHRS and CDR2 is YFSETQ. The V gene lost 0 bases and the J gene lost 3 bases, with 10 bases spanning the gap. The CDR3 sequence is 15 residues long. The CDR3 region has the DNA TGCGCCAGCAGCTTGGGGAGGCCGGTCTACAATGAGCAGTTCTTC. It is translated as CASSLGRPVYNEQFF. The variable domain in full, completed from reference TRBV5-1 and TRBJ2-1, reads KAGVTQTPRYLIKTRGQQVTLSCSPISGHRSVSWYQQTPGQGLQFLFEYFSETQRNKGNFPGRFSGRQFSNSRSEMNVSTLELGDSALYLCASSLGRPVYNEQFFGPGTRLTVL.

For the CDR3, the DNA is TGTGCCAGCAGCTCCACTAGCGAGAGGACCTACAATGAGCAGTTCTTC. This codes for CASSSTSERTYNEQFF. The chain recombines TRBV7-9 with TRBJ2-1; 7 positions match TRBD2. CDR1 SEHNR and CDR2 FQNEAQ come from the germline V gene (reference sequence). The CDR3 has 16 amino acids. J gave up 2 bases and V 4 bases, and 8 bases lay outside the gene matches.

This clonotype appeared a few times. The V call is TRBV5-1, the J call TRBJ2-3; a possible D gene is TRBD1 (6 bases). Between the trimmed V and J ends, which lost 3 bases and 1 base, there was a span of 15 bases. The CDR3 sequence is 16 residues long. Germline V gene data show CDR1 as SGHRS and CDR2 as YFSETQ. The CDR3 region has the DNA TGCGCCAGCAGCTCCGTCCCGGCAGGGGGCACAGATACGCAGTATTTT. Amino acid sequence: CASSSVPAGGTDTQYF. Based on the CDR3 plus reference TRBV5-1 and TRBJ2-3, the full variable domain is KAGVTQTPRYLIKTRGQQVTLSCSPISGHRSVSWYQQTPGQGLQFLFEYFSETQRNKGNFPGRFSGRQFSNSRSEMNVSTLELGDSALYLCASSSVPAGGTDTQYFGPGTRLTVL.

This chain connects TRBV9 to TRBJ2-1, with D possibly TRBD1 on 5 matching bases. Trimming shortened V by 0 bases and J by 4 bases, and 8 bases separated the two germline ends. The length of the CDR3 is 14 residues. Germline CDR1 reads SGDLS; CDR2 reads YYNGEE. The CDR3 DNA sequence: TGTGCCAGCAGCGTAGCACCAGGGTACAATGAGCAGTTCTTC. This codes for CASSVAPGYNEQFF.

The chain couples TRBV20-1 to TRBJ2-5; 10 bases line up with TRBD2. V shed 5 bases and J 2 bases; nucleotides not matched to a gene: 8. Germline CDR1 reads DFQATT; CDR2 reads SNEGSKA (reference sequence). CDR3 length: 15 amino acids. The CDR3 sequence: CSASGQRGGQETQYF. The CDR3 coding sequence is TGCAGTGCTTCCGGCCAGCGGGGGGGGCAAGAGACCCAGTACTTC.

This clonotype was recorded a few times. The CDR3 region is CSAYWGAGGAFF. For the CDR3, the DNA is TGCAGTGCGTACTGGGGGGCCGGCGGAGCTTTCTTT. The chain is built from TRBV20-1 and TRBJ1-1; TRBD1 might be the D (6 bases). V was trimmed by 6 bases and J by 10 bases, leaving 18 bases between them. Per germline, CDR1 DFQATT and CDR2 SNEGSKA (reference sequence). The CDR3 consists of 12 residues.

This clonotype was seen a few times. This sequence joins TRBV20-1 and TRBJ2-3; D is undetermined. CDR1 DFQATT and CDR2 SNEGSKA come from the germline V gene (reference sequence). The CDR3 totals 14 residues. V lost 6 bases and J lost 1, with 14 bases in between. CDR3 in DNA: TGCAGTGCCCCCTTGTATCGGGGCACAGATACGCAGTATTTT. Translated: CSAPLYRGTDTQYF.

This clonotype was counted a few times. CDR3 in amino acids: CASSLKGGNTEAFF. CDR3 DNA sequence: TGTGCCAGCAGCTTAAAGGGGGGGAACACTGAAGCTTTCTTT. The V and J genes are TRBV5-4 and TRBJ1-1; tentatively, D is TRBD1 (6 bases). V dropped 2 bases and J dropped 1 base, with 9 bases sitting between them. Per germline, CDR1 SGHNT and CDR2 YYREEE (reference sequence). The CDR3 sequence is 14 residues long.

CDR3 in DNA: TGTGCCAGTAGTATAGCCCGGACAGGGGGCGAGAACACTGAAGCTTTCTTT. It codes for CASSIARTGGENTEAFF. The chain has TRBV19 and TRBJ1-1, with TRBD1 matching over 11 bases. Germline lookup yields CDR1 LNHDA and CDR2 SQIVND (reference sequence). Trimming cost V 1 base and J 1 base; bases outside gene matches: 5. CDR3 length: 17 residues. Using reference TRBV19 and TRBJ1-1 for the parts outside the CDR3, the full variable domain is DGGITQSPKYLFRKEGQNVTLSCEQNLNHDAMYWYRQDPGQGLRLIYYSQIVNDFQKGDIAEGYSVSREKKESFPLTVTSAQKNPTAFYLCASSIARTGGENTEAFFGQGTRLTVV.

The chain carries TRBV25-1 and TRBJ2-3; D unclear. The V end was cut by 4 bases, the J end by 1 base, with 6 bases between. This CDR3 is 13 amino acids long. CDR1 and CDR2 from the germline V gene are MGHDK and SYGVNS. The DNA for the CDR3 is TGTGCCAGCAGTGTCACTGGCACAGATACGCAGTATTTT. This gives the protein CASSVTGTDTQYF.

This clonotype was observed a handful of times. This sequence joins TRBV6-1 and TRBJ2-3, with 8 nucleotides matching TRBD1. This CDR3 is built from 16 residues. Germline V gene data show CDR1 as MNHNS and CDR2 as SASEGT. The ends lost 6 bases at V and 1 base at J; junction bases unmatched: 9. The CDR3 loop reads CASREGGTGRTDTQYF. DNA for the CDR3: TGTGCCAGCAGGGAGGGTGGGACAGGCCGCACAGATACGCAGTATTTT.

In its sample, this clonotype was seen a few times. The CDR3 bases are TGTGCCAGCAGCGCCGGGACAGGGAATTCACCCCTCCACTTT. It yields the protein CASSAGTGNSPLHF. The rearrangement uses TRBV7-8 and TRBJ1-6, with 9 bases lining up with TRBD1. Unmatched junction bases numbered 3, after V lost 5 bases and J lost 7 bases. CDR3 size: 14 residues. The germline V gene encodes CDR1 SGHVS and CDR2 FQNEAQ.

Only a few counts were recorded for this clonotype. The chain uses TRBV19 and TRBJ1-1, with unresolved D. Germline V CDR1 and CDR2: LNHDA, SQIVND (reference sequence). The V end lost 2 bases, the J end lost 1 base, and 5 bases lay between the germline ends. The CDR3 spans 13 residues. The CDR3 protein is CASSITPNTEAFF. As DNA, the CDR3 is TGTGCCAGTAGTATAACACCGAACACTGAAGCTTTCTTT.

The chain's CDR3 is CATRQGTGEQYF. Here the CDR3 DNA reads TGTGCCACCCGACAGGGGACTGGCGAGCAGTACTTC. The chain carries TRBV15 and TRBJ2-7; 8 bases map to TRBD1. The V gene's germline CDR1 is LNHNV and CDR2 YYDKDF (reference sequence). The CDR3 runs 12 residues. V was clipped by 8 bases and J by 6 bases; unmatched bases: 6. Based on the CDR3 plus reference TRBV15 and TRBJ2-7, the full variable domain is DAMVIQNPRYQVTQFGKPVTLSCSQTLNHNVMYWYQQKSSQAPKLLFHYYDKDFNNEADTPDNFQSRRPNTSFCFLDIRSPGLGDTAMYLCATRQGTGEQYFGPGTRLTVT.

V usage is TRBV25-1 and J usage is TRBJ2-7; 10 positions match TRBD2. Germline V lookup: CDR1 MGHDK, CDR2 SYGVNS. The junction had 14 bases not matched to a gene; V was cut back by 5 bases and J by 4 bases. This CDR3 spans 17 amino acids. CDR3 region: CASSSLAGGLDNYEQYF. The CDR3 region has the DNA TGTGCCAGCAGTTCATTAGCGGGGGGACTGGACAATTACGAGCAGTACTTC.

V and J are TRBV29-1 and TRBJ2-3, with 8 bases identical to TRBD2. The junction had 8 bases not matched to a gene; V was cut back by 3 bases and J by 3 bases. CDR3 length: 15 amino acids. Germline V lookup: CDR1 SQVTM, CDR2 ANQGSEA. CDR3 region: CSVEPPSGGTDTQYF. The CDR3 region has the DNA TGCAGCGTTGAGCCGCCCAGCGGGGGAACAGATACGCAGTATTTT.

This chain connects TRBV27 to TRBJ1-1; a possible D gene is TRBD1 (6 bases). Germline CDR1 is MNHEY and CDR2 is SMNVEV (reference sequence). The germline V and J ends were trimmed by 8 bases and 2 bases, with 18 bases remaining between them. The CDR3 spans 15 residues. The CDR3 DNA follows: TGTGCCAGCGGATCCCACGGGGGCTTTAACACTGAAGCTTTCTTT. This sequence encodes CASGSHGGFNTEAFF.

This clonotype appeared a few times. V gene TRBV4-2 combines with J gene TRBJ2-2, with D uncertain. V lost 0 bases and J 1 base, leaving 9 bases between the germline ends. From germline, CDR1 is LGHNA and CDR2 YNFKEQ. The CDR3 runs 16 residues. This CDR3 is CASSQETGWNTGELFF. CDR3 in DNA: TGTGCCAGCAGCCAAGAGACCGGTTGGAACACCGGGGAGCTGTTTTTT.

This clonotype occurred many times. This rearrangement joins TRBV12-3 or TRBV12-4 to TRBJ1-5, with 8 bases lining up with TRBD1. The CDR3 totals 13 residues. V shed 6 bases, J shed 5 bases, and the junction held 3 bases outside the gene matches. The CDR3 nucleotides read TGTGCCAGCAGGGGGACAGGTGATCAGCCCCAGCATTTT. This codes for CASRGTGDQPQHF.

This sequence joins TRBV5-6 and TRBJ1-4; tentative D call: TRBD1 (6 bases). Germline CDR1 SGHDT, CDR2 YYEEEE. The CDR3 is 13 residues long. Trimming stripped 4 bases from V and 11 bases from J, with 15 bases between. CDR3 in DNA: TGTGCCAGCAGCGGCTGGACAGCCGGGAAACTGTTTTTT. It specifies CASSGWTAGKLFF.